This TCR beta chain appears in the sequencing data of a study of control samples from healthy donors and cancer patients. Repertoires were generated with immunoSEQ multiplex PCR, while TCRdb's copy carries only in-frame clones and drops some. Of roughly 100,000 clones in the sample, around 89% were seen once. From germline, CDR1 is SGHAT and CDR2 FQDESV (reference sequence). CDR3 size: 15 residues. V lost 5 bases and J lost 7; bases outside the gene matches: 11. The rearrangement links TRBV11-1 to TRBJ2-3; 8 bases are shared with TRBD2. The sequenced material came from PBMCs. The TCR comes from a man aged 55 to 69 with lung cancer. CDR3 nucleotides: TGTGCCAGCAGCGAAAGCGGGGGTCTTCAATATACGCAGTATTTT. This codes for CASSESGGLQYTQYF. Full variable domain (rest looked up from reference TRBV11-1 and TRBJ2-3): EAEVAQSPRYKITEKSQAVAFWCDPISGHATLYWYRQILGQGPELLVQFQDESVVDDSQLPKDRFSAERLKGVDSTLKIQPAELGDSAMYLCASSESGGLQYTQYFGPGTRLTVL.